This T cell receptor beta chain was documented in a study of blood T cells in healthy people across ages. It was with a sample-barcoded 5' primer and a J-beta primer mix that a second PCR of about 6 to 12 cycles was run. One entry per CDR3 protein results from TCRdb running MiXCR on the 5' RACE reads. Of 800,000 to 1,300,000 distinct CDR3 sequences in the sample, 20% to 25% were seen once. This CDR3 is built from 13 residues. These data were likewise used in another study, on T cells of mothers and their children.

This TCR came from a girl aged 2 to 9 in good health. The source material was blood. The rearrangement joins TRBV12-3 or TRBV12-4 to TRBJ2-1, with D uncertain. The end of the DNA aligns better with TRBJ2-7, so the J call may be wrong. The chain's CDR3 is CASSRGRGNEQYF. DNA of the CDR3: TGTGCCAGCAGCCGTGGGCGAGGTAACGAGCAGTACTTC.